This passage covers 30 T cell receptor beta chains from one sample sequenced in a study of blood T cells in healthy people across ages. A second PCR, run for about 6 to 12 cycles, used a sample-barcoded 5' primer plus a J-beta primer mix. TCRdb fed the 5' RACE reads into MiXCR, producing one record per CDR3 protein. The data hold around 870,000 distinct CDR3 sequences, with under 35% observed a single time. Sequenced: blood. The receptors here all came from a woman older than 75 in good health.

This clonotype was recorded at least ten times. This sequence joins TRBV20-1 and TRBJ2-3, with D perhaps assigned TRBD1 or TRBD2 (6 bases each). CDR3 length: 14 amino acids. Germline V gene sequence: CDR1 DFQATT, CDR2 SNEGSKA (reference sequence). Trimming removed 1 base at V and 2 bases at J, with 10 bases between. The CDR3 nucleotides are TGCAGTGCTAGAGCGAGGGGGGTCACAGATACGCAGTATTTT. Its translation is CSARARGVTDTQYF.

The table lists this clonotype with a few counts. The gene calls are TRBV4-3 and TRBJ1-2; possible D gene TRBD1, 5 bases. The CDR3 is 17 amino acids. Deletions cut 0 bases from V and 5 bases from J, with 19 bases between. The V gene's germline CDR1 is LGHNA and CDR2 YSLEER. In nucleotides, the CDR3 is TGCGCCAGCAGCCAAGATCGGGGGGGAGTAATAATGTATGGCTACACCTTC. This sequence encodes CASSQDRGGVIMYGYTF.

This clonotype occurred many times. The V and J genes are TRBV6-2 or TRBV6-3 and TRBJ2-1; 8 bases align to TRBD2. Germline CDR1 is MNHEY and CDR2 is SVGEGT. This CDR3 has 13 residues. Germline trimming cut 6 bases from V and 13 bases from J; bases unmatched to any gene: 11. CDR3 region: CASSPLLTSGQFF. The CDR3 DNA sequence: TGTGCCAGCAGCCCTCTCCTTACTAGCGGACAGTTCTTC.

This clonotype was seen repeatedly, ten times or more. The CDR3 spells CASSQEGTGAYEQYF. CDR3 nucleotides: TGTGCCAGCAGCCAAGAAGGGACAGGGGCCTACGAGCAGTACTTC. This rearrangement joins TRBV14 to TRBJ2-7; TRBD1 matches at 10 bases. The V gene's germline CDR1 is SGHDN and CDR2 FVKESK. Germline trimming cut 0 bases from V and 2 bases from J; bases unmatched to any gene: 1. This CDR3 region has 15 residues.

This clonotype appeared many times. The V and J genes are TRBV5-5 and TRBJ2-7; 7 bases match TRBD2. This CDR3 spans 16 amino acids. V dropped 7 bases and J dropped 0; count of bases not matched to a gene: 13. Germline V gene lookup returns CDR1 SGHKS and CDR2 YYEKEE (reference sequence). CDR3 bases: TGTGCCAGCTCCCCAACGGGGGGATTGACCTCCTACGAGCAGTACTTC. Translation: CASSPTGGLTSYEQYF. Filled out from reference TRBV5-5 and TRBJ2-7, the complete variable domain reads DAGVTQSPTHLIKTRGQQVTLRCSPISGHKSVSWYQQVLGQGPQFIFQYYEKEERGRGNFPDRFSARQFPNYSSELNVNALLLGDSALYLCASSPTGGLTSYEQYFGPGTRLTVT.

CDR3 nucleotides: TGTGCCACCAGCCCTGGGGCTAGCGGGGATGGTGGTACGCAGTATTTT. It specifies CATSPGASGDGGTQYF. The chain employs TRBV15 and TRBJ2-3; TRBD2 aligns across 9 bases. CDR1 is LNHNV, CDR2 YYDKDF, per germline (reference sequence). CDR3 length: 16 amino acids. V trimming: 5 bases; J trimming: 8 bases; junction bases outside the gene matches: 14.

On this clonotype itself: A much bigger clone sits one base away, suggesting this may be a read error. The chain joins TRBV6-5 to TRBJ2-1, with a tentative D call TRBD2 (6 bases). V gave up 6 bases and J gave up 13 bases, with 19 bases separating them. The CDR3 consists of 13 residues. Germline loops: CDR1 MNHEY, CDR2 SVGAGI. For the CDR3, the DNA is TGTGCCAGCAGGACTTCAGCCCGGGAGACCCAGTTCTTC. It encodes CASRTSARETQFF.

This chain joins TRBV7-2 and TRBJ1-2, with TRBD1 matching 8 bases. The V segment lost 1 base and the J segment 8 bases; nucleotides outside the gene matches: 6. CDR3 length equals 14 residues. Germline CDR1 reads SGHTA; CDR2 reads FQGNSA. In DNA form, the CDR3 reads TGTGCCAGCAGCTTAGTTTGGCAGGGGGCAGGCTACACCTTC. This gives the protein CASSLVWQGAGYTF.

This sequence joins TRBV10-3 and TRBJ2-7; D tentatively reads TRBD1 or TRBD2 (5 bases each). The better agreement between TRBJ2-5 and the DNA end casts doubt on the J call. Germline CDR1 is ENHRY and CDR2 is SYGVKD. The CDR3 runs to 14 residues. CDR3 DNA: TGTGCCATCAGTGAGATGGGGGTCCGGGAGACCCAGTACTTC. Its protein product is CAISEMGVRETQYF.

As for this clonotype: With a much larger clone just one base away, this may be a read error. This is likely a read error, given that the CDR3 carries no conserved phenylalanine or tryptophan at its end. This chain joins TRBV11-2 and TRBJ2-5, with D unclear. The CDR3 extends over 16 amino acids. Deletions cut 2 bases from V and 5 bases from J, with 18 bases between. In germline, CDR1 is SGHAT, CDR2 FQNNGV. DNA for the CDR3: TGTGCCAGCAGCTTACAGGCCCTTGTAGTGAGTGAGACCCAGTACGTC. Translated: CASSLQALVVSETQYV.

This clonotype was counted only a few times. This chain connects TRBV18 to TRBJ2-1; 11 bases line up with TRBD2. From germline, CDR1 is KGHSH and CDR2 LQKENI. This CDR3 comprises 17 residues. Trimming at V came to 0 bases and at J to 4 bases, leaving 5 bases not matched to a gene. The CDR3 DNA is TGTGCCAGCTCACCACCGGGCCTAGCGGGGGGATACAATGAGCAGTTCTTC. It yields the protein CASSPPGLAGGYNEQFF.

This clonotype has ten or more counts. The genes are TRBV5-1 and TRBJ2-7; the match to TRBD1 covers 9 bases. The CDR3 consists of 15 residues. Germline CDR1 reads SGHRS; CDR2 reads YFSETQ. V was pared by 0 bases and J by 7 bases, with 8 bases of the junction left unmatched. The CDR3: CASSLAAGQGTEQYF. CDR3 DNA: TGCGCCAGCAGCTTGGCCGCGGGACAGGGTACGGAGCAGTACTTC.

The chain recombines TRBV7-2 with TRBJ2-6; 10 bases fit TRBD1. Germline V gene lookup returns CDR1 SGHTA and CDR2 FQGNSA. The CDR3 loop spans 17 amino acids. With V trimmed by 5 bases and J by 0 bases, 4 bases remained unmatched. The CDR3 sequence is CASSTTGGRSGANVLTF. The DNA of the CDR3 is TGTGCCAGCAGCACGACAGGGGGCCGCTCTGGGGCCAACGTCCTGACTTTC.

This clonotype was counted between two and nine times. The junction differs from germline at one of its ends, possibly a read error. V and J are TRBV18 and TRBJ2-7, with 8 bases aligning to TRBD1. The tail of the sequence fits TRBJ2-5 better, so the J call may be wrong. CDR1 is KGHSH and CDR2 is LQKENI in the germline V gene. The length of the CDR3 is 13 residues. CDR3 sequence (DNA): TGTGCCGGCTCACAGGACAGGGCAGAGACCCAGTACTTC. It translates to CAGSQDRAETQYF.

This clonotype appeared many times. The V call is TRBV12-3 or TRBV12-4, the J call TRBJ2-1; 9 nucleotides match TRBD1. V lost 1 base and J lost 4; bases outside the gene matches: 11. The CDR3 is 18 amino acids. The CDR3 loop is CASSLGRPRTGDYNEQFF. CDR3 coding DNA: TGTGCCAGCAGTTTAGGACGGCCCCGGACAGGGGATTACAATGAGCAGTTCTTC.

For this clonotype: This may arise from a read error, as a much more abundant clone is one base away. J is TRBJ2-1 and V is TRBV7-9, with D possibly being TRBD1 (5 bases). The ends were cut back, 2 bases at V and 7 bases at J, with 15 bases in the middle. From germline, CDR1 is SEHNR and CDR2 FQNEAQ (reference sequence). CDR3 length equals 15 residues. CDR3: CASSLPGSGKNEQFF. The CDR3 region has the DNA TGTGCCAGCAGCTTACCCGGGTCAGGGAAGAATGAGCAGTTCTTC.

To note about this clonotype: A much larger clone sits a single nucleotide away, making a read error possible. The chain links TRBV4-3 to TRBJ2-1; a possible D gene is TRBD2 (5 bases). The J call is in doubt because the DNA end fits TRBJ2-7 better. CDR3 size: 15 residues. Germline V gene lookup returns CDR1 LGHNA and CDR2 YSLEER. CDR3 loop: CASSQDRTSYNEQYF. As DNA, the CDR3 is TGCGCCAGCAGCCAAGATAGGACTTCCTACAATGAGCAGTACTTC.

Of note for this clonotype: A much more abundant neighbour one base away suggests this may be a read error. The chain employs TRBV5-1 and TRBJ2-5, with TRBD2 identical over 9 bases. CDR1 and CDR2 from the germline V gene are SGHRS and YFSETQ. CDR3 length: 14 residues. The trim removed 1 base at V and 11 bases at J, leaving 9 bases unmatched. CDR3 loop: CASSLQRGDNEQYF. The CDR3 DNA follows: TGCGCCAGCAGCTTGCAGCGGGGGGACAATGAGCAGTACTTC.

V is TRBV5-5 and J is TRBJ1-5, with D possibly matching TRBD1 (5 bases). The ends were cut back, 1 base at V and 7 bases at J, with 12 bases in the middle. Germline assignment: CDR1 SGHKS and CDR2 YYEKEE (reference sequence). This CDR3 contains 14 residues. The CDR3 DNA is TGTGCCAGCAGCTTGTTGACAGTTGGCCAGCCCCAGCATTTT. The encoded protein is CASSLLTVGQPQHF.

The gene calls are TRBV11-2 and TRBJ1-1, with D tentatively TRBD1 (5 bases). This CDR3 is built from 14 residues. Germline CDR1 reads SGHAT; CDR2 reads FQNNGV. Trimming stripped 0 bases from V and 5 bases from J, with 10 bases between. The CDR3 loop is CASSLDQGRTEAFF. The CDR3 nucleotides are TGTGCCAGCAGCTTAGATCAGGGCAGGACTGAAGCTTTCTTT. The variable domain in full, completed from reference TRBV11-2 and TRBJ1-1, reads EAGVAQSPRYKIIEKRQSVAFWCNPISGHATLYWYQQILGQGPKLLIQFQNNGVVDDSQLPKDRFSAERLKGVDSTLKIQPAKLEDSAVYLCASSLDQGRTEAFFGQGTRLTVV.

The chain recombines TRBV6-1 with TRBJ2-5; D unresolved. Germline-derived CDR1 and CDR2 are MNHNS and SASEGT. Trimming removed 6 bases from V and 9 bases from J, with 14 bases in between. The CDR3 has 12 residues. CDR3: CASRLGGSAQYF. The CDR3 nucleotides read TGTGCCAGCAGGCTTGGTGGATCAGCCCAGTACTTC.

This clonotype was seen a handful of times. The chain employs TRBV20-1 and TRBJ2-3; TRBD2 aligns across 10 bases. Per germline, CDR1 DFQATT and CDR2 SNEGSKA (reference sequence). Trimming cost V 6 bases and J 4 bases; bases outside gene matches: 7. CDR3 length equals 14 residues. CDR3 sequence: CSALSGGRADTQYF. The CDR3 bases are TGCAGTGCCCTTAGCGGGGGGCGGGCAGATACGCAGTATTTT.

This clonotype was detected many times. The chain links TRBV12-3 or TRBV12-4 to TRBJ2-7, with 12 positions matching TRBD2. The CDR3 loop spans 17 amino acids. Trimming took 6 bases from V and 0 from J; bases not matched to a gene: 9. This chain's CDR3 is CASRGTSGGNFSYEQYF. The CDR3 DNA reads TGTGCCAGCAGGGGAACTAGCGGGGGGAACTTCTCCTACGAGCAGTACTTC.

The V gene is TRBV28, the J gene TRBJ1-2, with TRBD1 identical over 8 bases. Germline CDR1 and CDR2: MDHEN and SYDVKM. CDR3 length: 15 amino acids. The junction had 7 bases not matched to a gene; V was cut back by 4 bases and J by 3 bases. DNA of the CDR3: TGTGCCAGCAGTTCCGGGACAGGTGTTTACTATGGCTACACCTTC. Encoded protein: CASSSGTGVYYGYTF.

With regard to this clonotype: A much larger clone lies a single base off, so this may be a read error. CDR3 nucleotides: TGTGCCAGCAGTGTAGAGGACCAGAGCACTGAAGCTTTCTTT. This gives the protein CASSVEDQSTEAFF. The rearrangement uses TRBV28 and TRBJ1-1; D not certain. The CDR3 length is 14 residues. Trimming removed 5 bases at V and 4 bases at J, with 14 bases between. Germline CDR1 MDHEN, CDR2 SYDVKM. Drawing the rest from reference TRBV28 and TRBJ1-1, the complete variable domain is DVKVTQSSRYLVKRTGEKVFLECVQDMDHENMFWYRQDPGLGLRLIYFSYDVKMKEKGDIPEGYSVSREKKERFSLILESASTNQTSMYLCASSVEDQSTEAFFGQGTRLTVV.

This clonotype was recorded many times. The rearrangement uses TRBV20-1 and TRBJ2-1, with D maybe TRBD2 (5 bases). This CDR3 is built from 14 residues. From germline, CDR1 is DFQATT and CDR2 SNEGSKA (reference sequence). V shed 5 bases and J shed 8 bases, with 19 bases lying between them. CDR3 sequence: CSAQSSTRTHEQFF. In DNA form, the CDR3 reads TGCAGTGCTCAGTCTAGCACGCGAACCCATGAGCAGTTCTTC.

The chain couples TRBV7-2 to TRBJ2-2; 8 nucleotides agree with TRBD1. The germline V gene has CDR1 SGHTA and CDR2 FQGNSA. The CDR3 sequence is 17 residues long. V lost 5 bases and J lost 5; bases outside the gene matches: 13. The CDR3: CASSTNRGYRGTGELFF. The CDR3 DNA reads TGTGCCAGCAGCACCAACAGGGGGTATAGAGGGACCGGGGAGCTGTTTTTT.

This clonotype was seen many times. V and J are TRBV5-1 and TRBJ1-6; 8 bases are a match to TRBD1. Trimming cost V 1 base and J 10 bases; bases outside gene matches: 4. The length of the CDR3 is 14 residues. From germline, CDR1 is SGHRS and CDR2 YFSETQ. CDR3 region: CASSLMTGVSPLHF. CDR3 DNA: TGCGCCAGCAGCTTGATGACAGGGGTCTCACCCCTCCACTTT. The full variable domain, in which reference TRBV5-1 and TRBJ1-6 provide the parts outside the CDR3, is KAGVTQTPRYLIKTRGQQVTLSCSPISGHRSVSWYQQTPGQGLQFLFEYFSETQRNKGNFPGRFSGRQFSNSRSEMNVSTLELGDSALYLCASSLMTGVSPLHFGNGTRLTVT.

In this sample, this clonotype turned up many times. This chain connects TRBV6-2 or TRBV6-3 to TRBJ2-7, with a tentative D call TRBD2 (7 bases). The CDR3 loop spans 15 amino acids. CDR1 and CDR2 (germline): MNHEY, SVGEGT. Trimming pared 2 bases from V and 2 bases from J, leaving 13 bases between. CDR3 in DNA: TGTGCCAGCAGTTACGGGCGGGGGCCCACCTACGAGCAGTACTTC. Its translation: CASSYGRGPTYEQYF.

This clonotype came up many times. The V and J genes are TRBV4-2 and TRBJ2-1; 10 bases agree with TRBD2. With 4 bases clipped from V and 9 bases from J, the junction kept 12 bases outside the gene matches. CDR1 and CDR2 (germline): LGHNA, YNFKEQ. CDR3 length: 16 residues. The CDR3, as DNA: TGTGCCAGCAGCCCACGAGAGCGGGGGGGCTTAAGTGAGCAGTTCTTC. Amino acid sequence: CASSPRERGGLSEQFF.